The next 17 T cell receptor beta chains were all read from a single sample in a study of cytomegalovirus exposure and HLA in healthy donors. The PCR used 60 Vbeta and 13 Jbeta primers. Libraries were prepared by immunoSEQ multiplex PCR; TCRdb keeps only in-frame clonotypes and omits some of them. The sample has approximately 160,000 clones, 70% to 80% seen once. Sequenced sample: PBMCs. The receptors originated from a female donor in good health and CMV-seronegative.

The genes are TRBV6-1 and TRBJ1-2, with a weak D call TRBD1 (5 bases). CDR3 length: 15 amino acids. Germline values: CDR1 MNHNS, CDR2 SASEGT. V lost 5 bases, J lost 1 base, and 14 bases lay in between. This CDR3 reads CASSIGGGINYGYTF. Here the CDR3 DNA reads TGTGCCAGCAGTATTGGGGGGGGAATTAACTATGGCTACACCTTC.

This chain connects TRBV5-4 to TRBJ2-7; D gene uncertain. Deletions cut 0 bases from V and 6 bases from J, with 7 bases between. Germline CDR1 SGHNT, CDR2 YYREEE (reference sequence). CDR3 length: 12 amino acids. CDR3 residues: CASSLERFEQYF. The CDR3 nucleotides read TGTGCCAGCAGCTTGGAACGGTTCGAGCAGTACTTC.

The chain has TRBV7-3 and TRBJ2-2; 7 nucleotides match TRBD2. CDR1 is SGHTA and CDR2 is FQGTGA in the germline V gene. The V segment lost 5 bases and the J segment 6 bases; nucleotides outside the gene matches: 15. The CDR3 is 17 residues long. The CDR3 sequence is CASSPLPRTRDAGELFF. The CDR3 DNA reads as TGTGCCAGCAGCCCCCTGCCCCGGACTAGAGACGCCGGGGAGCTGTTTTTT.

The chain carries TRBV19 and TRBJ2-7; 13 bases align to TRBD2. This CDR3 is built from 16 residues. Germline loops: CDR1 LNHDA, CDR2 SQIVND (reference sequence). J lost 5 bases, V lost 1 base, and 5 bases had no gene match. CDR3 sequence (DNA): TGTGCCAGTAGTATAGTGCGGACTAGCGGGAGCCACGAGCAGTACTTC. Protein sequence: CASSIVRTSGSHEQYF.

This clone appeared a few times. The chain combines TRBV5-3 with TRBJ2-5; 15 bases map to TRBD2. TRBV5-3 is an open reading frame whose function is uncertain. This CDR3 contains 18 residues. V shed 4 bases and J 1 base; nucleotides not matched to a gene: 8. CDR3 loop: CARSPEGLAGGSQETQYF. CDR3 nucleotide sequence: TGTGCCAGAAGCCCTGAGGGACTAGCGGGAGGTTCCCAAGAGACCCAGTACTTC.

The rearrangement links TRBV5-1 to TRBJ2-1; 10 bases match TRBD2. In germline, CDR1 is SGHRS, CDR2 YFSETQ. V was pared by 4 bases and J by 9 bases, with 10 bases of the junction left unmatched. The CDR3 totals 15 residues. The DNA of the CDR3 is TGCGCCAGCAGCAATCGGGGAGCGGGGGGGACTGAGCAGTTCTTC. Encoded protein: CASSNRGAGGTEQFF.

The gene calls are TRBV5-1 and TRBJ1-4, with 7 bases that match TRBD1. The CDR3 is 14 residues long. Per germline, CDR1 SGHRS and CDR2 YFSETQ. V lost 2 bases and J lost 8; bases outside the gene matches: 6. CDR3 loop: CASSLGGLGEKLFF. In nucleotides, the CDR3 is TGCGCCAGCAGCTTAGGGGGCCTAGGCGAAAAACTGTTTTTT.

The sample holds a few counts of this clone. The rearrangement joins TRBV11-1 to TRBJ1-1, with D perhaps matching TRBD1 (5 bases). The CDR3 is 16 residues long. Trimming cost V 5 bases and J 5 bases, with 21 bases left between them. The germline gives CDR1 SGHAT, CDR2 FQDESV (reference sequence). This CDR3 is CASSPVVGGGRTEAFF. In DNA, the CDR3 is TGTGCCAGCAGCCCTGTTGTGGGGGGAGGTCGGACTGAAGCTTTCTTT. Full variable domain (outside the CDR3, taken from reference TRBV11-1 and TRBJ1-1): EAEVAQSPRYKITEKSQAVAFWCDPISGHATLYWYRQILGQGPELLVQFQDESVVDDSQLPKDRFSAERLKGVDSTLKIQPAELGDSAMYLCASSPVVGGGRTEAFFGQGTRLTVV.

A few counts support this clone. This sequence joins TRBV6-1 and TRBJ2-7; 8 bases are shared with TRBD2. Trimming removed 6 bases from V and 3 bases from J; junction bases left unmatched: 10. CDR1 is MNHNS and CDR2 is SASEGT in the germline V gene. The CDR3 extends over 15 amino acids. The CDR3 region is CASRKGGGQNYEQYF. DNA of the CDR3: TGTGCCAGCAGGAAAGGCGGGGGGCAAAACTACGAGCAGTACTTC.

The chain carries TRBV10-3 and TRBJ1-1, with D possibly TRBD1 on 5 matching bases. Trimming took off 0 bases at V and 5 bases at J, with 13 bases between the two ends. This CDR3 has 15 residues. Germline CDR1 is ENHRY and CDR2 is SYGVKD. CDR3: CAISESSLRGTEAFF. For the CDR3, the DNA is TGTGCCATCAGTGAGTCGTCTCTGCGGGGGACTGAAGCTTTCTTT.

The chain has TRBV6-5 and TRBJ2-3; D not resolved. This CDR3 contains 16 residues. Germline CDR1 is MNHEY and CDR2 is SVGAGI. Between the trimmed V and J ends, which lost 0 bases and 1 base, there was a span of 11 bases. The DNA for the CDR3 is TGTGCCAGCAGTTACTCTGCCGAGCGTCGCACAGATACGCAGTATTTT. Amino acid sequence: CASSYSAERRTDTQYF.

The chain employs TRBV9 and TRBJ2-1; D might be TRBD1 (5 bases). The CDR3 covers 18 residues. CDR1 is SGDLS, CDR2 YYNGEE, per germline. V lost 1 base and J lost 1, with 18 bases in between. The CDR3 protein is CASSVRLGLINSYNEQFF. The CDR3 DNA follows: TGTGCCAGCAGCGTAAGATTGGGGCTGATAAATTCCTACAATGAGCAGTTCTTC.

The CDR3 spells CASSQEPGGSEKLFF. CDR3 bases: TGTGCCAGCAGCCAAGAGCCAGGGGGTTCTGAAAAACTGTTTTTT. The J gene is TRBJ1-4, the V gene TRBV4-2, with 7 positions matching TRBD1. V shed 0 bases and J 7 bases; nucleotides not matched to a gene: 5. Germline V CDR1 and CDR2: LGHNA, YNFKEQ. The CDR3 covers 15 residues.

CDR3 coding DNA: TGTGCCAGCAGCCACCCGAGGACAGGGTTGGGCAATGAGCAGTTCTTC. It translates to CASSHPRTGLGNEQFF. V and J are TRBV7-9 and TRBJ2-1; TRBD1 agrees at 8 bases. V dropped 5 bases and J dropped 6; count of bases not matched to a gene: 12. The CDR3 has 16 amino acids. Germline lookup yields CDR1 SEHNR and CDR2 FQNEAQ (reference sequence). Full variable domain (rest looked up from reference TRBV7-9 and TRBJ2-1): DTGVSQNPRHKITKRGQNVTFRCDPISEHNRLYWYRQTLGQGPEFLTYFQNEAQLEKSRLLSDRFSAERPKGSFSTLEIQRTEQGDSAMYLCASSHPRTGLGNEQFFGPGTRLTVL.

This clone has just one count. The V gene is TRBV19, the J gene TRBJ2-3, with 11 positions matching TRBD2. The ends lost 1 base at V and 6 bases at J; junction bases unmatched: 6. CDR3 length equals 16 residues. Germline values: CDR1 LNHDA, CDR2 SQIVND (reference sequence). The CDR3, as DNA: TGTGCCAGTAGTATAGGTTCTAGCGGGGGGAGGGATACGCAGTATTTT. It yields the protein CASSIGSSGGRDTQYF. Full variable domain (outside the CDR3, taken from reference TRBV19 and TRBJ2-3): DGGITQSPKYLFRKEGQNVTLSCEQNLNHDAMYWYRQDPGQGLRLIYYSQIVNDFQKGDIAEGYSVSREKKESFPLTVTSAQKNPTAFYLCASSIGSSGGRDTQYFGPGTRLTVL.

This clone was counted only a few times. The J gene is TRBJ2-4, the V gene TRBV4-3, with 9 bases identical to TRBD2. This CDR3 spans 16 amino acids. Germline V gene sequence: CDR1 LGHNA, CDR2 YSLEER. Trimming removed 6 bases from V and 8 bases from J; junction bases left unmatched: 14. The DNA of the CDR3 is TGCGCCAGCAGACCAAGGGTAGCGGGGGCCGGAGACATTCAGTACTTC. Amino acid sequence: CASRPRVAGAGDIQYF.

J is TRBJ1-2 and V is TRBV25-1; tentative D call: TRBD1 (6 bases). V lost 2 bases to trimming and J lost 4 bases, with 14 bases between them. The CDR3 consists of 15 residues. CDR1 and CDR2 from the germline V gene are MGHDK and SYGVNS. The DNA for the CDR3 is TGTGCCAGCAGTGAACCAGGGACACCAGTCTATGGCTACACCTTC. This encodes CASSEPGTPVYGYTF.